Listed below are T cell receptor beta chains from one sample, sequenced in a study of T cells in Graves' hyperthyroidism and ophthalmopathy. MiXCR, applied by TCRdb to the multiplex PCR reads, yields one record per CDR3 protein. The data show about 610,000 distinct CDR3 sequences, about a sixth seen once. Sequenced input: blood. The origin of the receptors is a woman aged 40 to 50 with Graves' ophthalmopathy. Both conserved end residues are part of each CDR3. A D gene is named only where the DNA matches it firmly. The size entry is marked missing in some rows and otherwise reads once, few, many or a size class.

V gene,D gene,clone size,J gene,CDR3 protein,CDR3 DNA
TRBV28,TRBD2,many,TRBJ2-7,CASSFILAGERRGYEQYF,TGTGCCAGCAGTTTCATCCTAGCGGGAGAACGGCGGGGTTACGAGCAGTACTTC
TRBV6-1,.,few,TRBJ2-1,CASSPNFGDSISYNEQFF,TGTGCCAGCAGTCCAAACTTTGGGGACTCGATCTCCTACAATGAGCAGTTCTTC
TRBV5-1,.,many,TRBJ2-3,CASSFLSAGTDTQYF,TGCGCCAGCAGCTTCCTTAGCGCCGGAACAGATACGCAGTATTTT
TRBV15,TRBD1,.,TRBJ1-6,CVTSRTGTGGSPLHF,TGTGTCACCAGCAGAACCGGGACAGGGGGCTCACCCCTCCACTTT
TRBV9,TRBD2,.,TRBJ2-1,CASSPTSGKTFYNEQFF,TGTGCCAGCTCCCCCACTAGCGGCAAGACATTCTACAATGAGCAGTTCTTC
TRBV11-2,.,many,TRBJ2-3,CASSLGLGRAADTQYF,TGTGCCAGCAGCTTAGGCTTGGGACGGGCGGCTGATACGCAGTATTTT
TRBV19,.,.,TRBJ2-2,CASGRTALNTGELFF,TGTGCCAGCGGAAGGACAGCTCTGAACACCGGGGAGCTGTTTTTT
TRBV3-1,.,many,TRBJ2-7,CASSQVSGPTYEQYF,TGTGCCAGCAGCCAAGTCAGCGGGCCCACCTACGAGCAGTACTTC
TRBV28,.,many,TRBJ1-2,CASSPGPYGYTF,TGTGCCAGCAGTCCCGGGCCCTATGGCTACACCTTC
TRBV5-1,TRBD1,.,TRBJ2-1,CASSLPWQGAYNEQFF,TGCGCCAGCAGCCTCCCATGGCAGGGGGCATACAATGAGCAGTTCTTC
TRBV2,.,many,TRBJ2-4,CASSEGGGPGNIQYF,TGTGCCAGCAGCGAGGGGGGAGGGCCTGGAAACATTCAGTACTTC
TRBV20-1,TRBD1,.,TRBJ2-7,CSARRQGAPDFYEQYF,TGCAGTGCTAGACGCCAGGGGGCGCCCGATTTTTACGAGCAGTACTTC
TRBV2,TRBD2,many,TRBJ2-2,CASSEASSGRIGELFF,TGTGCCAGCAGTGAAGCGAGTAGCGGGAGAATCGGGGAGCTGTTTTTT
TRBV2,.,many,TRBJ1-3,CASSEFLFSTIYF,TGTGCCAGCAGTGAATTCTTGTTTAGCACCATATATTTT
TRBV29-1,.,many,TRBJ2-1,CSVGGSDDSGGRYNEQFF,TGCAGCGTTGGGGGGTCAGACGATAGCGGAGGGAGGTACAATGAGCAGTTCTTC
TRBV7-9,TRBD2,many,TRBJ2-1,CASSSLGLAGFNEQFF,TGTGCCAGCAGCTCATTGGGACTAGCGGGGTTCAATGAGCAGTTCTTC
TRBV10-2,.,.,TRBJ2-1,CASQEGYNEQFF,TGCGCCAGCCAGGAGGGATACAATGAGCAGTTCTTC
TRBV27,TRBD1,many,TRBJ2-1,CASSPDRDRYEQFF,TGTGCCAGCAGTCCGGACAGGGATCGCTATGAGCAGTTCTTC
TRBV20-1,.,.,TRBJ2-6,CSASLTAISGANVLTF,TGCAGTGCTAGTCTAACAGCCATCTCTGGGGCCAACGTCCTGACTTTC
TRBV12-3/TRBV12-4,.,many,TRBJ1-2,CASSLDRTYGYTF,TGTGCCAGCAGTTTAGACAGGACCTATGGCTACACCTTC
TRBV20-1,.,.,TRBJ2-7,CSASRLGSGEQYF,TGCAGTGCTAGCAGGCTTGGGTCTGGCGAGCAGTACTTC
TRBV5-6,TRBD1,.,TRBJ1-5,CASSSKGGGSYQPQHF,TGTGCCAGCAGCTCCAAAGGAGGGGGCTCGTATCAGCCCCAGCATTTT
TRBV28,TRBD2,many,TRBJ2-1,CASKRAGAGYNEQFF,TGTGCCAGCAAAAGAGCGGGAGCAGGGTACAATGAGCAGTTCTTC
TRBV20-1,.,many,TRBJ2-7,CSARGTQGSGYGEQYF,TGCAGTGCTAGAGGGACACAGGGATCCGGCTACGGCGAGCAGTACTTC
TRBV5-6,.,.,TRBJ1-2,CASSPNTVYGYTF,TGTGCCAGCAGCCCGAACACCGTCTATGGCTACACCTTC
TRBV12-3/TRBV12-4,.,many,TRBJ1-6,CASSLNRGDSPLHF,TGTGCCAGCAGTTTAAATAGGGGGGATTCACCCCTCCACTTT
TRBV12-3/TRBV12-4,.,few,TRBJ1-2,CASRLQGLYGYTF,TGTGCCAGCAGACTACAGGGACTCTATGGCTACACCTTC
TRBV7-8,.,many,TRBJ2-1,CASSSNSGQNSYNEQFF,TGTGCCAGCAGCTCTAATAGCGGCCAGAACTCCTACAATGAGCAGTTCTTC
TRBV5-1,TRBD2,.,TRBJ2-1,CASSLVTSGTSEQFF,TGCGCCAGCAGCTTGGTGACTAGCGGGACGAGTGAGCAGTTCTTC
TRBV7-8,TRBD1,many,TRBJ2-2,CASSLEAGGNTGELFF,TGTGCCAGCAGCTTAGAGGCAGGGGGGAACACCGGGGAGCTGTTTTTT
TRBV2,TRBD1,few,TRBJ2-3,CASSELWGQGSTDTQYF,TGTGCCAGCAGTGAATTGTGGGGACAGGGTAGCACAGATACGCAGTATTTT
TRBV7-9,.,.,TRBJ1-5,CASSILRSTGSFNQPQHF,TGTGCCAGTAGTATTTTAAGGTCTACAGGGAGCTTTAATCAGCCCCAGCATTTT
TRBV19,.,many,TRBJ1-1,CASSPSGRMNTEAFF,TGTGCCAGTAGTCCCTCCGGGAGAATGAACACTGAAGCTTTCTTT
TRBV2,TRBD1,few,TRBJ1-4,CASRDQGGVGKLFF,TGTGCCAGCAGGGATCAAGGGGGCGTCGGAAAACTGTTTTTT
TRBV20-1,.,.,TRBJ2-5,CSVPGARGEETQYF,TGCAGTGTCCCCGGGGCCCGAGGGGAAGAGACCCAGTACTTC
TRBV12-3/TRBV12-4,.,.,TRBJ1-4,CASSLMRWGRTNEKLFF,TGTGCCAGCAGTTTAATGAGATGGGGAAGGACTAATGAAAAACTGTTTTTT
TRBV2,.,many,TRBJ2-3,CASSGAAPQDTQYF,TGTGCCAGCAGTGGCGCGGCGCCCCAGGATACGCAGTATTTT
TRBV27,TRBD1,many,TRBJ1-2,CASSQDRAGDYGYTF,TGTGCCAGCAGTCAGGACAGGGCGGGAGACTATGGCTACACCTTC
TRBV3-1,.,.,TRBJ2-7,CASSMTHRVYEQYF,TGTGCCAGCAGTATGACTCACAGGGTTTACGAGCAGTACTTC
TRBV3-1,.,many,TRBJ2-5,CASSQPGQQETQYF,TGTGCCAGCAGCCAACCCGGACAGCAAGAGACCCAGTACTTC
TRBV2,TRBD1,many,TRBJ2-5,CASSERGGQGGETQYF,TGTGCCAGCAGTGAAAGGGGCGGACAGGGTGGAGAGACCCAGTACTTC
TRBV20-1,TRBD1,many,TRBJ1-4,CSARASLTGRKEKLFF,TGCAGTGCTAGAGCTTCTCTGACAGGGAGGAAGGAAAAACTGTTTTTT
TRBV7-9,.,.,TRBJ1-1,CASSFPGSVEAFF,TGTGCCAGCAGCTTTCCGGGGTCCGTTGAAGCTTTCTTT
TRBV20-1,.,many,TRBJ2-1,CSATGGPLVVGEGNEQFF,TGCAGTGCCACTGGGGGGCCACTAGTTGTTGGGGAGGGGAATGAGCAGTTCTTC
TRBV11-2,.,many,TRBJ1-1,CASSLRGGNTEAFF,TGTGCCAGCAGCTTGAGGGGGGGCAACACTGAAGCTTTCTTT
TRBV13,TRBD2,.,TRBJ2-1,CASSWTSGAMDEQFF,TGTGCCAGCAGCTGGACTAGCGGGGCCATGGATGAGCAGTTCTTC
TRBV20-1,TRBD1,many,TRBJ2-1,CSARGTGGGSYNEQFF,TGCAGTGCTAGGGGGACAGGGGGAGGCTCCTACAATGAGCAGTTCTTC
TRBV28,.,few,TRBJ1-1,CASTMRGARGTEAFF,TGTGCCAGCACCATGCGGGGGGCGCGGGGTACTGAAGCTTTCTTT
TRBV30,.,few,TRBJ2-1,CAWSARGYNEQFF,TGTGCCTGGAGTGCTAGGGGGTACAATGAGCAGTTCTTC
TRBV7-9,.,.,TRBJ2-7,CASSLSLGGYEQYF,TGTGCCAGCAGCTTATCGCTAGGGGGCTACGAGCAGTACTTC
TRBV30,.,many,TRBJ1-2,CAWSYIGYGYTF,TGTGCCTGGAGTTACATTGGCTATGGCTACACCTTC
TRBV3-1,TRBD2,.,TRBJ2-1,CASSPNGGVYNEQFF,TGTGCCAGCAGCCCGAACGGGGGGGTGTACAATGAGCAGTTCTTC
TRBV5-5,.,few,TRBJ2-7,CASSFILPGEQYF,TGTGCCAGCAGCTTTATCCTCCCGGGGGAGCAGTACTTC
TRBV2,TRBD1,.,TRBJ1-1,CASRRQGGNTEAFF,TGTGCCAGCAGGCGACAGGGGGGCAACACTGAAGCTTTCTTT
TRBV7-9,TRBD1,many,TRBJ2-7,CASSSDRVRYEQYF,TGTGCCAGCAGCTCGGACAGGGTCCGGTATGAGCAGTACTTC
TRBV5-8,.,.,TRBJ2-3,CASSFGQGISDTQYF,TGTGCCAGCAGCTTCGGCCAGGGGATATCAGATACGCAGTATTTT
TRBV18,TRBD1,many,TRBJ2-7,CASSPLQGAYYEQYF,TGTGCCAGCTCACCCCTACAGGGGGCGTACTACGAGCAGTACTTC
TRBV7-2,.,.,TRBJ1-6,CASSLVGGYNSPLHF,TGTGCCAGCAGCTTAGTGGGGGGTTATAATTCACCCCTCCACTTT
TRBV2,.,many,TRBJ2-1,CASSEVLASLPYNEQFF,TGTGCCAGCAGTGAAGTCTTAGCCTCCCTACCCTACAATGAGCAGTTCTTC
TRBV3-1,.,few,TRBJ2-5,CASSQTPDTVQETQYF,TGTGCCAGCAGTCAAACCCCGGACACCGTCCAAGAGACCCAGTACTTC